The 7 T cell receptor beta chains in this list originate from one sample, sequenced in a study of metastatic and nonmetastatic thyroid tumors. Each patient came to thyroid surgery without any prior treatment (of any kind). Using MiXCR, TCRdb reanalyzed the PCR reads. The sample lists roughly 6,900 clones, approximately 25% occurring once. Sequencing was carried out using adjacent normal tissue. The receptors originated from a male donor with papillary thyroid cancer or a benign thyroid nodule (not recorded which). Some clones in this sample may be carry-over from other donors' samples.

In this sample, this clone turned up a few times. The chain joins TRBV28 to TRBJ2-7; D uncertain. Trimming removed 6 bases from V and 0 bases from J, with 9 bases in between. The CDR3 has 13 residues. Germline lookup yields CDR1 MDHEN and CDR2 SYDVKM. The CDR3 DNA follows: TGTGCCAGCAGGTCCGCCTCCTCCTACGAGCAGTACTTC. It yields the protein CASRSASSYEQYF. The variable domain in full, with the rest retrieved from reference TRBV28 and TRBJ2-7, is DVKVTQSSRYLVKRTGEKVFLECVQDMDHENMFWYRQDPGLGLRLIYFSYDVKMKEKGDIPEGYSVSREKKERFSLILESASTNQTSMYLCASRSASSYEQYFGPGTRLTVT.

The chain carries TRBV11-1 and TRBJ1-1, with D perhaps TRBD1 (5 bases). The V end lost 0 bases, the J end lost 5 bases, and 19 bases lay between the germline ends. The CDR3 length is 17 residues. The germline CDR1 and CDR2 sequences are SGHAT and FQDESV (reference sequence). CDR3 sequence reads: CASSLAEGTLIDTEAFF. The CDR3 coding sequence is TGTGCCAGCAGCTTAGCGGAAGGGACCCTAATAGATACTGAAGCTTTCTTT.

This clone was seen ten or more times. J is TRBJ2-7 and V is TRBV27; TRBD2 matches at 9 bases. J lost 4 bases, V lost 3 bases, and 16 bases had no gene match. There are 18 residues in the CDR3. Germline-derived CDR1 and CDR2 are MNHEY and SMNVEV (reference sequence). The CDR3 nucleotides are TGTGCCAGCAGTTTGGCCGTCCCTCTAGCGGGATTTAGTTACGAGCAGTACTTC. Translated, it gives CASSLAVPLAGFSYEQYF.

CDR3 in amino acids: CGSRPGTSGLRLAKNIQYF. CDR3 DNA sequence: TGTGGCAGTCGACCAGGGACTAGCGGGTTGCGGCTAGCCAAAAACATTCAGTACTTC. The chain couples TRBV6-1 to TRBJ2-4, with 12 bases identical to TRBD2. This CDR3 region has 19 residues. CDR1 MNHNS and CDR2 SASEGT come from the germline V gene.

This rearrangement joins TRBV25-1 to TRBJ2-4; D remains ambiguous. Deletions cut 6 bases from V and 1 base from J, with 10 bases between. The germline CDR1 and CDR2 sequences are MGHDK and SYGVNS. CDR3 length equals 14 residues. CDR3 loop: CASSPPGAKNIQYF. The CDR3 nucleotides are TGTGCCAGCAGCCCCCCTGGGGCCAAAAACATTCAGTACTTC.

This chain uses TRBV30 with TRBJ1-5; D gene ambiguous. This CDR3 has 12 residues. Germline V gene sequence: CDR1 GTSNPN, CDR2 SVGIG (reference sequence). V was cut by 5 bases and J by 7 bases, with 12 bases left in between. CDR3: CAWDIPGQPQHF. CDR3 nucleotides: TGTGCCTGGGACATACCGGGGCAGCCCCAGCATTTT.

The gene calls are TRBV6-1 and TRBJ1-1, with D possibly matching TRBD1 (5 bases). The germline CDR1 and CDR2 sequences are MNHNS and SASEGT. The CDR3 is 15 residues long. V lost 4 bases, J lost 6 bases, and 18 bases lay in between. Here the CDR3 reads CASSVGVGGRPEAFF. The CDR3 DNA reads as TGTGCCAGCAGTGTAGGGGTTGGAGGGAGGCCTGAAGCTTTCTTT.